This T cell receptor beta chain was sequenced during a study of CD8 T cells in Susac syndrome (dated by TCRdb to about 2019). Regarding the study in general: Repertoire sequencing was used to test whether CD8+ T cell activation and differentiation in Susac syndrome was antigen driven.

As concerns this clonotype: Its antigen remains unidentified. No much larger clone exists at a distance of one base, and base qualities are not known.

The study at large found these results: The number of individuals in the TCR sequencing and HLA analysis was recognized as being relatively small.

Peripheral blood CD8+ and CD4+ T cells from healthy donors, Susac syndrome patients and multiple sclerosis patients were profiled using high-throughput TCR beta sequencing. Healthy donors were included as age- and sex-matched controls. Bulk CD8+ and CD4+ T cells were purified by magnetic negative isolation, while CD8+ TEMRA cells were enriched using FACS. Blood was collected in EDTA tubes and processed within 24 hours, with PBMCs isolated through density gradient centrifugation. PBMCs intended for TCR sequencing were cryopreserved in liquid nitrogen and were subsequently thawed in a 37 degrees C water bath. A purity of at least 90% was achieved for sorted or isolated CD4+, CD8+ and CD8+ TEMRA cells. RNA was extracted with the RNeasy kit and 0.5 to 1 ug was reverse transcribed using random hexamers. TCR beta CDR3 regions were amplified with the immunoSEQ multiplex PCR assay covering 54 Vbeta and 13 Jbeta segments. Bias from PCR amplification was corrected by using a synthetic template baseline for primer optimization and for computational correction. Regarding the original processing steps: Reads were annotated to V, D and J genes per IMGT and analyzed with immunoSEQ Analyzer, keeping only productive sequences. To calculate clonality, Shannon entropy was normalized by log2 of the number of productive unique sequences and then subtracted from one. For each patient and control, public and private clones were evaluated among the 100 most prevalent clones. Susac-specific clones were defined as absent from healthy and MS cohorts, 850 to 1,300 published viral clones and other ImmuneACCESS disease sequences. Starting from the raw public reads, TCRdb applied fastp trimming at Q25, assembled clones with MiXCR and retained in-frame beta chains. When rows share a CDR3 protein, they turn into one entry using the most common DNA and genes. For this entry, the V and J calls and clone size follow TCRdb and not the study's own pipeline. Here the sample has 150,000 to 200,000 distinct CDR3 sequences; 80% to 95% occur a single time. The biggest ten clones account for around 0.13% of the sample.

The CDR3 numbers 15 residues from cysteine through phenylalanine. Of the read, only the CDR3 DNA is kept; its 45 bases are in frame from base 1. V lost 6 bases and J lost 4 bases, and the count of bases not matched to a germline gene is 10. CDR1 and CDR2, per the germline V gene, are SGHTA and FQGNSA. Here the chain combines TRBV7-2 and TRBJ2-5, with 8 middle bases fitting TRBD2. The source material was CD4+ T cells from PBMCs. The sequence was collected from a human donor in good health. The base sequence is TGTGCCAGCAGGAGGGGACTAGAATGGGGAGAGACCCAGTACTTC. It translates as CASRRGLEWGETQYF.